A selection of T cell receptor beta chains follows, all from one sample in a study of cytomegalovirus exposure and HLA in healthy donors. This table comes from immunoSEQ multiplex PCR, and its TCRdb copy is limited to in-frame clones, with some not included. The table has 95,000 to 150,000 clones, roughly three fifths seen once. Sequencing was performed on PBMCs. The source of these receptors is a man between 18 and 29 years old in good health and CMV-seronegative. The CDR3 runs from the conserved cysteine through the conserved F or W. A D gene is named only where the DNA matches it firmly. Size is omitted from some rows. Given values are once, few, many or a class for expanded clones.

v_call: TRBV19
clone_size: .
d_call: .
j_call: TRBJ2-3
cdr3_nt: TGTGCCAGTAGTACCTTCACAGATACGCAGTATTTT
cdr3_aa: CASSTFTDTQYF

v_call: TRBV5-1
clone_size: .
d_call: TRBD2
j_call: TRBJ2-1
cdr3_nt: TGCGCCAGCAGCAGGACTAGCGGGAGGGCCTACAATGAGCAGTTCTTC
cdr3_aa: CASSRTSGRAYNEQFF

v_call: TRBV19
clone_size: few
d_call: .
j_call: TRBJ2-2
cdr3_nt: TGTGCCAGTAGTAAAAACAGGGAGAACACCGGGGAGCTGTTTTTT
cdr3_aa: CASSKNRENTGELFF

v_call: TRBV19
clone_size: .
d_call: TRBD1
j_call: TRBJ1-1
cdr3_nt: TGTGCCAGTAGTATCCGGACAGGCGGAGGGAACACTGAAGCTTTCTTT
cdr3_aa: CASSIRTGGGNTEAFF

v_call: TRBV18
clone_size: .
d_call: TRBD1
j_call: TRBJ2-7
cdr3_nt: TGTGCCAGCTCATCCTATGCCGGACAGGGGGGTCCCTACGAGCAGTACTTC
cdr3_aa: CASSSYAGQGGPYEQYF

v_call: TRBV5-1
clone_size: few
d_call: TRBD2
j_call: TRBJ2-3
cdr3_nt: TGCGCCAGCAGCGACCCTTTTAGCGGGGGGGCATCGGATACGCAGTATTTT
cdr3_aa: CASSDPFSGGASDTQYF

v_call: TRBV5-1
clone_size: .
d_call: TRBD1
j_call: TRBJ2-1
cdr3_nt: TGCGCCAGCAGCTTCCCCGACAGGGATTACAATGAGCAGTTCTTC
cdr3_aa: CASSFPDRDYNEQFF

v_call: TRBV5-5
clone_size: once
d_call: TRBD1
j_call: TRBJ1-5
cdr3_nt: TGTGCCAGCAGCTGGACAGGGGGAGATCAGCCCCAGCATTTT
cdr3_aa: CASSWTGGDQPQHF

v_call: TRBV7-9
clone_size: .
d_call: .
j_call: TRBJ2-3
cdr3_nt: TGTGCCAGCAGCTTAGCACAGGGAGGGGCAGATACGCAGTATTTT
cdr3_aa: CASSLAQGGADTQYF

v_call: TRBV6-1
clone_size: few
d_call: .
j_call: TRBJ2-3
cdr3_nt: TGTGCCAGCAGTGATCGAGGCACAGATACGCAGTATTTT
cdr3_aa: CASSDRGTDTQYF

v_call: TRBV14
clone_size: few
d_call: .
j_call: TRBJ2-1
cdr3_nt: TGTGCCAGCAGCCAAGAAGGCCCGGGAATCATCTACAATGAGCAGTTCTTC
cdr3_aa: CASSQEGPGIIYNEQFF

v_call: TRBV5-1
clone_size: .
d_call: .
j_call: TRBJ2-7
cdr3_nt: TGCGCCAGCAGTCTAGCGTCCTCCTACGAGCAGTACTTC
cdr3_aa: CASSLASSYEQYF

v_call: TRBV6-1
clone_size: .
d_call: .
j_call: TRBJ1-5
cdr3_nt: TGTGCCAGCACTGAGGGCTATCAGCCCCAGCATTTT
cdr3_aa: CASTEGYQPQHF

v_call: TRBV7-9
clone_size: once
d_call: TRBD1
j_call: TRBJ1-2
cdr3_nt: TGTGCCAGCAGCTTGGGACAGGGCTTCCTCAACTATGGCTACACCTTC
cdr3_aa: CASSLGQGFLNYGYTF

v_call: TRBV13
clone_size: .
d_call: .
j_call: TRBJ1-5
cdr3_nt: TGTGCCAGCAGCACCGGAGGTCCCTATAGCAATCAGCCCCAGCATTTT
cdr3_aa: CASSTGGPYSNQPQHF

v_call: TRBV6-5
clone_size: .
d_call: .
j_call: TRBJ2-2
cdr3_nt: TGTGCCAGCAGTTACCTCCCGGGGGAGCTGTTTTTT
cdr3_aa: CASSYLPGELFF

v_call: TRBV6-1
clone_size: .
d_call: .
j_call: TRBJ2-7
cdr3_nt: TGTGCCAGCACCCTTCCAGCAGGTACCTACGAGCAGTACTTC
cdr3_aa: CASTLPAGTYEQYF

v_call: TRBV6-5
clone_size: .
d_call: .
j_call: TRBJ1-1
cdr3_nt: TGTGCCAGCAGTGGCGGGACGGTGAACACTGAAGCTTTCTTT
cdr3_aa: CASSGGTVNTEAFF

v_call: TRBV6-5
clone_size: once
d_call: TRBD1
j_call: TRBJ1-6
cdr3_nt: TGTGCCAGCAGCCGACAGGGACAGGGTTCACCCCTCCACTTT
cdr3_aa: CASSRQGQGSPLHF

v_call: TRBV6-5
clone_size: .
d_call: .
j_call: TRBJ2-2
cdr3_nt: TGTGCCAAGACTAGTCCGGAGCTGTTTTTT
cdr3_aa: CAKTSPELFF

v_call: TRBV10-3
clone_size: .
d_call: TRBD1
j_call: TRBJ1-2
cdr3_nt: TGTGCCATCAGTGACCCAGGGGGGAACTATGGCTACACCTTC
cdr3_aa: CAISDPGGNYGYTF

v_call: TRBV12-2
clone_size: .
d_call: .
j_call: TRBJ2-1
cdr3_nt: TGTGCAAGTCGCTTTAAAGCTAGCGGTCTAATGAGTGAGCAGTTCTTC
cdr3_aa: CASRFKASGLMSEQFF

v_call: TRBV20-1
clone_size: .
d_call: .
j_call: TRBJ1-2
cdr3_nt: TGCAGTGTCCGCCTCAGGCATGGCTACACCTTC
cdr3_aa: CSVRLRHGYTF

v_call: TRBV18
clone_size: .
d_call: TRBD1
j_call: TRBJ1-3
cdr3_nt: TGTGCCAGCTCTCAGGACAGGGTCTCTGGAAACACCATATATTTT
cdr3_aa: CASSQDRVSGNTIYF

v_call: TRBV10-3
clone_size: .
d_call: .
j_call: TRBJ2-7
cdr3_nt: TGTGCCATCACGTCCGGGGGAAACTACGAGCAGTACTTC
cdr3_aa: CAITSGGNYEQYF

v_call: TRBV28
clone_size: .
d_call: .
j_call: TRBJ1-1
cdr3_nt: TGTGCCAGCAGCCCCACCCCTGCAGGGGCGTTAGTAGCTTTCTTT
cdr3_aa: CASSPTPAGALVAFF

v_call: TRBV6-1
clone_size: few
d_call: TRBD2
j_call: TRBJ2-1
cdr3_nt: TGTGCCAGCAGTGAAGGGCTAGCGGGGGCCTACAATGAGCAGTTCTTC
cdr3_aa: CASSEGLAGAYNEQFF

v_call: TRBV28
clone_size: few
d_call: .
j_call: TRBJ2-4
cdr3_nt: TGTGCCAGCAGTTTATCTATGAGCTTAGCCAAAAACATTCAGTACTTC
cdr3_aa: CASSLSMSLAKNIQYF

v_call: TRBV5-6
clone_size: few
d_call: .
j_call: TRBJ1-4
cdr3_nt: TGTGCCAGCAGCCAGACTAAGCCAGGGGCTAATGAAAAACTGTTTTTT
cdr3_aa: CASSQTKPGANEKLFF

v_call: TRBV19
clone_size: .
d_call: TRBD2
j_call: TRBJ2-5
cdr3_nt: TGTGCCAGTAGTCCTAGCGGGAGTGGGGAGACCCAGTACTTC
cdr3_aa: CASSPSGSGETQYF

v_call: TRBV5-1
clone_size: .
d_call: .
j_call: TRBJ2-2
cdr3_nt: TGCGCCAGCAGCTTGGCCAAATTTGGCACCTCCGGGGAGCTGTTTTTT
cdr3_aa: CASSLAKFGTSGELFF

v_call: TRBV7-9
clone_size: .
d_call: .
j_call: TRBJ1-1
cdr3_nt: TGTGCCAGCAGCCTAGGATCGAGCACTGAAGCTTTCTTT
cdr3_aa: CASSLGSSTEAFF

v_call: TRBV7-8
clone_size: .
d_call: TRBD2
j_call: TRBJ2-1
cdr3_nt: TGTGCCAGCAGCTCTGGACTAGCGGGAGGGTACGCCTACAATGAGCAGTTCTTC
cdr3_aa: CASSSGLAGGYAYNEQFF

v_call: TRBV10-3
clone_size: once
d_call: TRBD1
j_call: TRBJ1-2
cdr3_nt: TGTGCCATCAGTCGGGACAGGGAGTTTGGCTACACCTTC
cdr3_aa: CAISRDREFGYTF

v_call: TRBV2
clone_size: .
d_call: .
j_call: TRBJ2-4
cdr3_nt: TGTGCCAGCAGTGAAGGGGGGCGTCGGGCCAAAAACATTCAGTACTTC
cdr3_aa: CASSEGGRRAKNIQYF

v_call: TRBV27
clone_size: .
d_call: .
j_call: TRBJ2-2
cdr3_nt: TGTGCCAGCAGTTTATTGAGGAGGCTAAACACCGGGGAGCTGTTTTTT
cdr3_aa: CASSLLRRLNTGELFF

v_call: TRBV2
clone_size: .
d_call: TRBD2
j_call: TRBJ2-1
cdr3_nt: TGTGCCAGCGAGGGACTAGCGGGAGGTATGAGGCGCGATGAGCAGTTCTTC
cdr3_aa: CASEGLAGGMRRDEQFF

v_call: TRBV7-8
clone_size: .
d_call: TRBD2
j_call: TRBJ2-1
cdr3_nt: TGTGCCAGCAGCTATAGCGGGAGCCCATGGGTTGGGGAGCAGTTCTTC
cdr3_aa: CASSYSGSPWVGEQFF

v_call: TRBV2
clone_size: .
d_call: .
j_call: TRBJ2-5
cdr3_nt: TGTGCCAGCTCCAAAGGGGTGTTAGAGACCCAGTACTTC
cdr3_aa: CASSKGVLETQYF

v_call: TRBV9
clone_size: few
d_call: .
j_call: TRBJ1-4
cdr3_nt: TGTGCCAGCAGCGCAGGGGTAGCTAATGAAAAACTGTTTTTT
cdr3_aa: CASSAGVANEKLFF

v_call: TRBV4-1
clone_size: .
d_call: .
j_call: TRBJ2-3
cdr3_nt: TGCGCCAGCAGCCAAACAGTCACAGATACGCAGTATTTT
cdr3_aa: CASSQTVTDTQYF

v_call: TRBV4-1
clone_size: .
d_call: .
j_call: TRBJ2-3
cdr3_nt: TGCGCCAGCAGCCAAGCCCCCTCTATGTCGGCAGATACGCAGTATTTT
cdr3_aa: CASSQAPSMSADTQYF

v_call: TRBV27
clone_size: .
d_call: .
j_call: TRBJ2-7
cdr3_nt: TGTGCCAGCAGTTTACCGGGGGGCCTCTTTTACGAGCAGTACTTC
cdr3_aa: CASSLPGGLFYEQYF

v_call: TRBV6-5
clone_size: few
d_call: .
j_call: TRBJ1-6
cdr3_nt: TGTGCCAGCAGTACAGTACATAATTCACCCCTCCACTTT
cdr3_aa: CASSTVHNSPLHF

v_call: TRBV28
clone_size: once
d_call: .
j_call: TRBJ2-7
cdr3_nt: TGTGCCAGCAGCCCCGATGGGGGCGGGAGCAGGTACGAGCAGTACTTC
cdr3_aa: CASSPDGGGSRYEQYF

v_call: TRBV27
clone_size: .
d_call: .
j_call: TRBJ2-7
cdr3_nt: TGTGCCAGCAGTCGGACGGCGGGTCTGGGCGAGCAGTACTTC
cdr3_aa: CASSRTAGLGEQYF

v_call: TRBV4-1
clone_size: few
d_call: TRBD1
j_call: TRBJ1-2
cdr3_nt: TGCGCCAGCAGCCAAGACCGACAGGGGGGATACTATGGCTACACCTTC
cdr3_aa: CASSQDRQGGYYGYTF

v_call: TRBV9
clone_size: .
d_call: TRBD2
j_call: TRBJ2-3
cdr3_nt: TGTGCCAGCAGCGAGCGTAGCGGGAGTAGCCCAGATACGCAGTATTTT
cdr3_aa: CASSERSGSSPDTQYF

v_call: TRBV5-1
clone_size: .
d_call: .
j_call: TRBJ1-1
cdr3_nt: TGCGCCAGCAGCCCCGAGACGGGTGAAGCTTTCTTT
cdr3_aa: CASSPETGEAFF

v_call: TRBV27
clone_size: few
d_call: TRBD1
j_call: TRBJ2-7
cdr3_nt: TGTGCCAGCTCTCCCGGCAGGGGGCGAGTCGAGCAGTACTTC
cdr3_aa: CASSPGRGRVEQYF

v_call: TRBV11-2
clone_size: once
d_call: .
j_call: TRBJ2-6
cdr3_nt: TGTGCCAGCAGCTTATATGGAGGGGCTGGGGCCAACGTCCTGACTTTC
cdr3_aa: CASSLYGGAGANVLTF

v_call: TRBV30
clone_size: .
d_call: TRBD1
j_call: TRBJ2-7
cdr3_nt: TGTGCCTGGAGTGCCGGGACAGGGGGCTACGAGCAGTACTTC
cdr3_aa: CAWSAGTGGYEQYF

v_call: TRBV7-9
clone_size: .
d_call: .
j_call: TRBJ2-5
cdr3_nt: TGTGCCAGCAGCTTCAGAGGATTCCAAGAGACCCAGTACTTC
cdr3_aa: CASSFRGFQETQYF

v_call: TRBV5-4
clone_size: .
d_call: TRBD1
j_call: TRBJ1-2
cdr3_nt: TGTGCCAGCAGCTCCTGGGACAGAGATGGCTACACCTTC
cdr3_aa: CASSSWDRDGYTF

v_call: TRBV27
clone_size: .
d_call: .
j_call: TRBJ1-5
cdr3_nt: TGTGCCAGCAGCGGGGGGGCGGGTATACAGCCCCAGCATTTT
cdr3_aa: CASSGGAGIQPQHF

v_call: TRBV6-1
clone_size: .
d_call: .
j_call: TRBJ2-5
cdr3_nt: TGTGCCAGCAGTGAAGTAACAGGGGGCCGGGGGGGAGAGACCCAGTACTTC
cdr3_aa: CASSEVTGGRGGETQYF

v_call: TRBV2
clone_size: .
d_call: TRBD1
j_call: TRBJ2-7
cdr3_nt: TGTGCCAGCAGAAACGGGGGGACAGGGGGCGGTTACGAGCAGTACTTC
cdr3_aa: CASRNGGTGGGYEQYF

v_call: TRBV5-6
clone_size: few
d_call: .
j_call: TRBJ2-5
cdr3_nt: TGTGCCAGCAGCTTGACTGGGGCAGAGACCCAGTACTTC
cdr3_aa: CASSLTGAETQYF

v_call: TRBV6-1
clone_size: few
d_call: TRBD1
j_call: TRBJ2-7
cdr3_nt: TGTGCCAGCAGTGAAGTGGGGACAGGGCGGGACGAGCAGTACTTC
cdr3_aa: CASSEVGTGRDEQYF